What follows are 10 T cell receptor beta chains derived from one specimen sequenced in a study of radiotherapy plus CTLA-4 blockade in lung cancer. Here immunoSEQ multiplex PCR was the method, and the copy in TCRdb shows in-frame clones only, minus some. The sample carries over 15,000 clones, about 82% recorded once. The material sequenced was peripheral blood, taken from a patient treated with radiotherapy plus ipilimumab. The receptors were gathered from a human donor with non-small cell lung cancer whose response to radiotherapy plus ipilimumab could not be evaluated.

The rearrangement joins TRBV9 to TRBJ2-1; D call uncertain. CDR1 is SGDLS and CDR2 is YYNGEE in the germline V gene. The germline V and J ends were trimmed by 1 base and 0 bases, with 8 bases remaining between them. This CDR3 region has 15 residues. Written as DNA, the CDR3 is TGTGCCAGCAGCGTAAGTTGGAGCTCCTACAATGAGCAGTTCTTC. It specifies CASSVSWSSYNEQFF.

This chain links TRBV6-1 with TRBJ2-6, with a weak D call TRBD1 (6 bases). The ends were cut back, 7 bases at V and 2 bases at J, with 12 bases in the middle. The CDR3 is 15 amino acids. Germline CDR1 and CDR2: MNHNS and SASEGT. The CDR3 here is CASTLQGTGANVLTF. The CDR3 DNA sequence: TGTGCCAGCACCCTACAGGGAACTGGGGCCAACGTCCTGACTTTC.

The chain recombines TRBV7-2 with TRBJ2-7, with 9 bases lining up with TRBD1. Germline V gene data show CDR1 as SGHTA and CDR2 as FQGNSA. V lost 6 bases, J lost 6 bases, and 9 bases stayed unmatched. CDR3 length equals 14 residues. In nucleotides, the CDR3 is TGTGCCAGCAGAATCCCGGGACAGGGTGTCGAGCAGTACTTC. Protein sequence: CASRIPGQGVEQYF.

The chain has TRBV27 and TRBJ1-4; D uncertain. The V end lost 6 bases, the J end lost 0 bases, and 14 bases lay between the germline ends. Germline V CDR1 and CDR2: MNHEY, SMNVEV (reference sequence). The CDR3 extends over 16 amino acids. The CDR3 nucleotides read TGTGCCAGCAGATTCAAGGACTTTGCAACTAATGAAAAACTGTTTTTT. Protein sequence: CASRFKDFATNEKLFF.

The chain joins TRBV2 to TRBJ1-2; 7 bases are shared with TRBD1. The germline V gene encodes CDR1 SNHLY and CDR2 FYNNEI. The V segment lost 2 bases and the J segment 8 bases; nucleotides outside the gene matches: 8. This CDR3 region has 14 residues. The CDR3 DNA is TGTGCCAGCAGTGAATACAGGGGTCGCTCCGGCTACACCTTC. Translation gives CASSEYRGRSGYTF.

This clone has more than one count but fewer than ten. The sample contains more than one DNA sequence encoding this CDR3. The rearrangement joins TRBV9 to TRBJ2-5; 8 bases are shared with TRBD1. Germline CDR1 and CDR2: SGDLS and YYNGEE. The CDR3 totals 15 residues. Trimming removed 2 bases from V and 5 bases from J; junction bases left unmatched: 8. CDR3 loop: CASSVYGRGQETQYF. CDR3 nucleotides: TGTGCCAGCAGCGTGTACGGCAGGGGGCAGGAGACCCAGTACTTC.

This clone has only a few counts. The CDR3 DNA reads as TGTGCCATCAGTGAGTCGGTAGCAGAAATGTACCAAGAGACCCAGTACTTC. The encoded protein is CAISESVAEMYQETQYF. The chain recombines TRBV10-3 with TRBJ2-5; D ambiguous. V lost 0 bases to trimming and J lost 0 bases, with 14 bases between them. The CDR3 is made up of 17 amino acids. The V gene's germline CDR1 is ENHRY and CDR2 SYGVKD.

This clone is large. The chain combines TRBV5-6 with TRBJ2-1; TRBD2 matches at 8 bases. Germline lookup yields CDR1 SGHDT and CDR2 YYEEEE. V dropped 1 base and J dropped 4; count of bases not matched to a gene: 1. The CDR3 spans 14 residues. This CDR3 reads CASSLTSGYNEQFF. As DNA, the CDR3 is TGTGCCAGCAGCTTGACTAGCGGATACAATGAGCAGTTCTTC.

This clone was recorded once. The chain combines TRBV6-6 with TRBJ2-5, with 10 bases matching TRBD2. Germline V gene sequence: CDR1 MNHNY, CDR2 SVGAGI (reference sequence). The CDR3 is made up of 16 amino acids. V lost 6 bases, J lost 2 bases, and 9 bases stayed unmatched. The CDR3 sequence: CASRKGATSGQETQYF. The CDR3 region has the DNA TGTGCCAGCAGGAAAGGGGCGACTAGCGGGCAAGAGACCCAGTACTTC.

The chain combines TRBV2 with TRBJ2-3; D may be TRBD2 (6 bases). Looked up from germline, CDR1 is SNHLY and CDR2 is FYNNEI. V lost 9 bases, J lost 2 bases, and 9 bases lay in between. The CDR3 totals 12 residues. The CDR3 loop is CASSGDTDTQYF. CDR3 bases: TGTGCCAGTAGCGGAGACACAGATACGCAGTATTTT.